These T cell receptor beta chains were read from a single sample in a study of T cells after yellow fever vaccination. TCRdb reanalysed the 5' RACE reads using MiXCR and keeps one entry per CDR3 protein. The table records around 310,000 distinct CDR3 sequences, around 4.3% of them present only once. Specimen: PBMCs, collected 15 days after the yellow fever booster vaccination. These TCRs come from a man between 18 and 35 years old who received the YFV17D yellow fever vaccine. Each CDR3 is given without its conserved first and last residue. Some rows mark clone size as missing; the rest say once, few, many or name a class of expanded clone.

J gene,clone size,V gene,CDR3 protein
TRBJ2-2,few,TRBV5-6,ASSFFANTGELF
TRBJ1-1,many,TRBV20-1,SAPGTGNTEAF
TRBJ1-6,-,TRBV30,AWSVPHSPLH
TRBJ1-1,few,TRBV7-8,ASSPGRRRREAF
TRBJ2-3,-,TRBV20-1,SARSAGGLDTQY
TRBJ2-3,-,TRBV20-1,SAQVRGIDTQY
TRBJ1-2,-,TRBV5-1,ASSLETGGGYGYT
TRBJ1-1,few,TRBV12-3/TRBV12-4,ASSTAGFGTEAF
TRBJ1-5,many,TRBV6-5,ASRGGSNQPQH
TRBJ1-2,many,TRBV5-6,ASSLYRPRGYT
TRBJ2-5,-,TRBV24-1,GTSELSGGAKETQY
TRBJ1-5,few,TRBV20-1,SARLMGNQPQH
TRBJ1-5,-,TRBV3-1,ASSGGRGNQPQH
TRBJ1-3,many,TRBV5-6,ASRKEGNTIY